These T cell receptor beta chains were read from a single sample in a study of high-grade serous ovarian cancer treatment subgroups. Here immunoSEQ multiplex PCR was the method, and the copy in TCRdb shows in-frame clones only, minus some. The sample contains more than 35,000 clones, roughly three quarters of which appear only once. Material: tumor tissue. The receptors shown here come from a human donor with high-grade serous ovarian cancer. CDR3s include the opening cysteine and the closing phenylalanine or tryptophan. D genes are given only for firm matches. Clone size is given for some rows only: seen once, a few or many times, or a class if the clone is expanded.

DNA: TGTGCCAGCAGTTTATCCTATCCCTTCCGGGACAGGGTGTACAATGAGCAGTTCTTC
CDR3: CASSLSYPFRDRVYNEQFF
J: TRBJ2-1
size: once
V: TRBV28
D: TRBD1

DNA: TGTGCCATCAGTGAGCGGGGGGGAGGGATAGAAGATACGCAGTATTTT
CDR3: CAISERGGGIEDTQYF
J: TRBJ2-3
size: -
V: TRBV10-3
D: TRBD2

DNA: TGTGCCAGCAGCCCGGAGGGACAGGGGACCTACGAGCAGTACTTC
CDR3: CASSPEGQGTYEQYF
J: TRBJ2-7
size: -
V: TRBV5-6
D: TRBD1

DNA: TGTGCCAGCAGTTTAAGGGGATATGGCTACACCTTC
CDR3: CASSLRGYGYTF
J: TRBJ1-2
size: -
V: TRBV28
D: -

DNA: TGTGCCAGCGGGGGACTAGGCGGCCACGAGCAGTACTTC
CDR3: CASGGLGGHEQYF
J: TRBJ2-7
size: few
V: TRBV2
D: TRBD2

DNA: TGTGCCAGCAGCGTAGATGGGGGGCGATCGGAGCAGTTCTTC
CDR3: CASSVDGGRSEQFF
J: TRBJ2-1
size: -
V: TRBV9
D: -

DNA: TGCGCCAGCAGCCAAGAAGCGGGGCTCACCGGGGAGCTGTTTTTT
CDR3: CASSQEAGLTGELFF
J: TRBJ2-2
size: -
V: TRBV4-1
D: TRBD2

DNA: TGTGCCAGCAGTTACGGCCCCGGCCGGGAGCTGTTTTTT
CDR3: CASSYGPGRELFF
J: TRBJ2-2
size: -
V: TRBV6-5
D: -

DNA: TGTGCCAGCAGGCCCACTCTAGCGGGAAACTACGAGCAGTACTTC
CDR3: CASRPTLAGNYEQYF
J: TRBJ2-7
size: -
V: TRBV5-4
D: TRBD2

DNA: TGTGCCAGCAGCTCCTCCGCGATGGAATATTCACCCCTCCACTTT
CDR3: CASSSSAMEYSPLHF
J: TRBJ1-6
size: -
V: TRBV9
D: -

DNA: TGTGCCAGCAGCCAGAGTACCGGGGAGCTGTTTTTT
CDR3: CASSQSTGELFF
J: TRBJ2-2
size: -
V: TRBV5-5
D: -

DNA: TGTGCCAGCAGCTTAGGCCTAGCGGGCTCCTACAATGAGCAGTTCTTC
CDR3: CASSLGLAGSYNEQFF
J: TRBJ2-1
size: once
V: TRBV7-9
D: TRBD2

DNA: TGTGCCAGCAGCATTAGCGGGAGACACGAGCAGTACTTC
CDR3: CASSISGRHEQYF
J: TRBJ2-7
size: -
V: TRBV5-4
D: TRBD2

DNA: TGTGCCAGCAGCCAAGAATCGGGACTAGCGGAACCTAAGGATACGCAGTATTTT
CDR3: CASSQESGLAEPKDTQYF
J: TRBJ2-3
size: -
V: TRBV14
D: TRBD2